A single sample is the source of the 9 T cell receptor beta chains below, sequenced in a study of shared clonotypes between healthy human individuals (dated by TCRdb to between 2020 and 2021). The library came from the immunoSEQ multiplex PCR assay. The immuneACCESS repertoire file appears here via TCRdb, limited to in-frame rearrangements. These files lack a portion of the clones; in checked studies, under half of the deficit traces to unresolved V genes, and the cause of the others is not known. Recorded for this sample are fewer than 3 million clones; roughly 92% of them occurred a single time. The ten largest make up 0.3% to 0.45% of the sample. The sequenced material came from naive CD4+ T cells from PBMCs. The cell subset or site label, read with the paper, signifies: CD45RA+ positively selected. The receptors here all came from a man between 18 and 35 years old in good health. Some clones in this sample may be carry-over from other donors' samples.

The chain recombines TRBV5-1 with TRBJ1-1, with D perhaps TRBD1 (6 bases). Germline values: CDR1 SGHRS, CDR2 YFSETQ. Trimming removed 4 bases at V and 4 bases at J, with 14 bases between. The CDR3 runs 14 residues. The CDR3 DNA is TGCGCCAGCAGCCGGCTAACAGGGAGCACTGAAGCTTTCTTT. Its protein product is CASSRLTGSTEAFF.

This chain links TRBV10-3 with TRBJ1-4; 7 bases fit TRBD1. Germline CDR1 reads ENHRY; CDR2 reads SYGVKD. V lost 3 bases and J lost 7; bases outside the gene matches: 14. This CDR3 has 17 residues. For the CDR3, the DNA is TGTGCCATCAGTGACCCGATACTCGACAGGGACCTTGAAAAACTGTTTTTT. Translation: CAISDPILDRDLEKLFF.

The chain has TRBV25-1 and TRBJ2-4, with no clear D. CDR1 and CDR2 from the germline V gene are MGHDK and SYGVNS. The V and J ends lost 4 bases and 3 bases respectively, with 7 bases between them. This CDR3 has 13 residues. CDR3 nucleotides: TGTGCCAGCAGTGCCGGACGCAAAAACATTCAGTACTTC. The encoded protein is CASSAGRKNIQYF.

This rearrangement joins TRBV28 to TRBJ2-1; 10 bases are shared with TRBD2. This CDR3 comprises 16 residues. V lost 5 bases, J lost 12 bases, and 16 bases stayed unmatched. Germline lookup yields CDR1 MDHEN and CDR2 SYDVKM. The CDR3 DNA is TGTGCCAGCAGTGGACTCCTAGCGGGAGAAATACCCAGGCAGTTCTTC. Its translation: CASSGLLAGEIPRQFF.

This chain links TRBV7-3 with TRBJ1-2; D not resolved. The CDR3 length is 15 residues. Germline-derived CDR1 and CDR2 are SGHTA and FQGTGA. Trimming removed 1 base from V and 1 base from J, with 10 bases in between. CDR3 bases: TGTGCCAGCAGCTTAAGCACACTATTTAACTATGGCTACACCTTC. It specifies CASSLSTLFNYGYTF.

The table lists this clone with a count of one. The CDR3: CASSGLDSNQPQHF. CDR3 DNA sequence: TGTGCCAGCTCCGGGCTTGATAGCAATCAGCCCCAGCATTTT. This sequence joins TRBV28 and TRBJ1-5; no clear D gene. The V end was cut by 8 bases, the J end by 0 bases, with 11 bases between. Germline CDR1 MDHEN, CDR2 SYDVKM. This CDR3 has 14 amino acids.

This chain uses TRBV10-3 with TRBJ2-1, with 8 nucleotides matching TRBD2. In germline, CDR1 is ENHRY, CDR2 SYGVKD. The trim removed 2 bases at V and 2 bases at J, leaving 2 bases unmatched. The CDR3 is 15 residues long. The CDR3 coding sequence is TGTGCCATCAGTGAGACTAGCGGAGCCTACAATGAGCAGTTCTTC. Translating gives CAISETSGAYNEQFF.

The gene calls are TRBV5-1 and TRBJ1-1; tentatively, D is TRBD1 (5 bases). Germline V gene data show CDR1 as SGHRS and CDR2 as YFSETQ. V dropped 4 bases and J dropped 5 bases, with 15 bases sitting between them. CDR3 length: 14 amino acids. The CDR3 region has the DNA TGCGCCAGCAGCCAGGGACCGGGGATAACTGAAGCTTTCTTT. Translated: CASSQGPGITEAFF.

This clone was seen once. This chain uses TRBV5-4 with TRBJ1-2, with 7 bases aligning to TRBD1. Trimming cost V 4 bases and J 4 bases; bases outside gene matches: 7. The CDR3 has 14 residues. The germline V gene encodes CDR1 SGHNT and CDR2 YYREEE (reference sequence). DNA for the CDR3: TGTGCCAGCAGCATAGGACAGGAGTCCTATGGCTACACCTTC. Amino acids: CASSIGQESYGYTF.